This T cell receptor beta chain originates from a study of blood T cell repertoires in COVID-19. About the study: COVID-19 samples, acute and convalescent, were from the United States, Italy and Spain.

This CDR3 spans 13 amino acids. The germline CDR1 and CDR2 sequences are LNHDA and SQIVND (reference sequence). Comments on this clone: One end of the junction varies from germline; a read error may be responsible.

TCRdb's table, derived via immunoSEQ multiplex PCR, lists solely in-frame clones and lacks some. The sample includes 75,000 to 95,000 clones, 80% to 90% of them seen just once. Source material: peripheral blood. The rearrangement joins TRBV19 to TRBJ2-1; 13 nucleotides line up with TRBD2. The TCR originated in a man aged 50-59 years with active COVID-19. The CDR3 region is CASSPGLAGATVF. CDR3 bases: TGTGCCAGTAGTCCCGGACTAGCGGGAGCGACAGTCTTC.